This TCR beta chain was recorded in a study of molecular identifiers for immune sequencing clone quantification. CDR3 length equals 13 residues. Germline V CDR1 and CDR2: MGHRA, YSYEKL. TCRdb used MiXCR to reprocess the PCR reads, holding one entry per CDR3 protein. The data contain about 70,000 distinct CDR3 sequences, roughly 18% of them singletons. This clonotype was detected ten times or more. The junction departs from the called germline gene at one end, perhaps through a read error. This chain connects TRBV4-1 to TRBJ2-7; no reliable D call. The receptor was derived from a human donor in good health. Some libraries in this study had Jurkat cell RNA spiked in. Input material: naive CD8+ T cells from blood, with Jurkat cell RNA spiked in. Stated subset: FACS-sorted CD8+CD4-CCR7+CD45RA+ naive T cells. CDR3 sequence (DNA): TGCGCCAGCAGTCAAGAATGGGGATACGAGCAGTACTTC. Protein: CASSQEWGYEQYF.